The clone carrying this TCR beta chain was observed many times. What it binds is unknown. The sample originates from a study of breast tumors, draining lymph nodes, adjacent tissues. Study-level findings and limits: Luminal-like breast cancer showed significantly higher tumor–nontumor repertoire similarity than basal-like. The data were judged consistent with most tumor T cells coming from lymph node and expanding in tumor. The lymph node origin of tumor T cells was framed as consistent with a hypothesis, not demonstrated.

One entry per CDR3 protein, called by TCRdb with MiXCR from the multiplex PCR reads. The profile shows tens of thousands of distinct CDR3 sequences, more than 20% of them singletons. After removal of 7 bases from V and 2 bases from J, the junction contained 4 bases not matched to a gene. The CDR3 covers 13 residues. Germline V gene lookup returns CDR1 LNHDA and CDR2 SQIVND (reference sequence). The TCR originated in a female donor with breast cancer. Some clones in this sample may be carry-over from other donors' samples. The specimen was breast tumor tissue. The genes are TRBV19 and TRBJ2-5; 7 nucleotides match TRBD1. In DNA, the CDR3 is TGTGCCAGTAAATACAGGGGACAAGAGACCCAGTACTTC. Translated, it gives CASKYRGQETQYF. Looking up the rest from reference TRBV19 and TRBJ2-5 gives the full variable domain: DGGITQSPKYLFRKEGQNVTLSCEQNLNHDAMYWYRQDPGQGLRLIYYSQIVNDFQKGDIAEGYSVSREKKESFPLTVTSAQKNPTAFYLCASKYRGQETQYFGPGTRLLVL.